Given below is one T cell receptor (beta chain) in context. Antigen unknown. Following RNA extraction, reverse transcription yielded cDNA that acted as the sequencing template. Clones were read by immunoSEQ multiplex PCR, and TCRdb kept only the in-frame ones, dropping some. Counted here are about 180,000 clones, 59% occurring once; the ten biggest clones make up about 15%. Unmatched junction bases numbered 15, after V lost 4 bases and J lost 4 bases. CDR1 is SQVTM, CDR2 ANQGSEA, per germline. The CDR3 is made up of 17 amino acids. This sample stems from a study of CD8+ T cells in alopecia areata. Study background: Treated patients were given oral tofacitinib, which was dosed at 5 to 10 mg twice daily. The drug, tofacitinib, lasted 6 to 18 months, followed by 6 months off drug. Study results and caveats: Especially in alopecia totalis/universalis, lesional scalp showed greater clonality than normal scalp did.

Separation by sorting yielded CD4+ and CD8+ T cells from PBMCs. This receptor was taken from a human donor with alopecia areata. The material sequenced was CD4+ T cells sorted from blood, taken at week 0. This chain links TRBV29-1 with TRBJ2-7, with TRBD2 matching over 11 bases. Written as DNA, the CDR3 is TGCAGCGTTGCCCACGTGGGGCCTAGCGGGGGGACATACGAGCAGTACTTC. This sequence encodes CSVAHVGPSGGTYEQYF.